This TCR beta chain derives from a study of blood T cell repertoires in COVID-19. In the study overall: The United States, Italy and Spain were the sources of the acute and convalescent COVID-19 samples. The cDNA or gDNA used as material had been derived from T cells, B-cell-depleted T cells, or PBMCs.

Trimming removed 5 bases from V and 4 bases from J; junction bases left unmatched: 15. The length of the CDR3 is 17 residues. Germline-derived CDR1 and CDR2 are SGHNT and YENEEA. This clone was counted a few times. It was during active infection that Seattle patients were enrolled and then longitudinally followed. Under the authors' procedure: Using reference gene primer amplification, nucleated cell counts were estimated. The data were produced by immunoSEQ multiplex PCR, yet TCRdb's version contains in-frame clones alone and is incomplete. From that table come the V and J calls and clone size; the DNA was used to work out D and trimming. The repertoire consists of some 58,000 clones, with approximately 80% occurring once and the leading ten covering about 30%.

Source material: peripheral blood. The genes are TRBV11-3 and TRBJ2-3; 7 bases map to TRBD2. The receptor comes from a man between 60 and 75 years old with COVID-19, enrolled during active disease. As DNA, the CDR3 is TGTGCCAGCAGCCCAGGGCGGGGAGCGGGATCTTCAGATACGCAGTATTTT. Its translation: CASSPGRGAGSSDTQYF.